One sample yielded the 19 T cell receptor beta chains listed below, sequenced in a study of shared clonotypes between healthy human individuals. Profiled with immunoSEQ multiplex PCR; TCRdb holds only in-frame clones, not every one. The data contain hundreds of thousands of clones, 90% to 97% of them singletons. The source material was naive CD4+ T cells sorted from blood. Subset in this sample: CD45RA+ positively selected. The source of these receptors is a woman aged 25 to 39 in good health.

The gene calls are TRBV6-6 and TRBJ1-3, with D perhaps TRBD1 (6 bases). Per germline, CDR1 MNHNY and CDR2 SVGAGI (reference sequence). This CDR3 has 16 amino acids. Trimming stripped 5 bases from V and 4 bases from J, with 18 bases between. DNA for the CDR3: TGTGCCAGCAGTCCACAGGGTATTGGTGTGGGAAACACCATATATTTT. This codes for CASSPQGIGVGNTIYF.

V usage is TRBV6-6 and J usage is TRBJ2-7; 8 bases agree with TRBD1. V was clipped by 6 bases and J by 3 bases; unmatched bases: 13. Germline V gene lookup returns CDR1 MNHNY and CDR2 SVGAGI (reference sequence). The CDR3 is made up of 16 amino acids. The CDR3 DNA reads TGTGCCAGCAGAAAGACCGGGACAGGATTCTTCTACGAGCAGTACTTC. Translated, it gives CASRKTGTGFFYEQYF.

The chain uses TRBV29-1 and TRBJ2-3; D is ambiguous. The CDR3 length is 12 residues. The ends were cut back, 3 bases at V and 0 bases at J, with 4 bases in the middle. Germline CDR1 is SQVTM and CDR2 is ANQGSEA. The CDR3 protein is CSVDRSTDTQYF. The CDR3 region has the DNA TGCAGCGTTGATAGAAGCACAGATACGCAGTATTTT.

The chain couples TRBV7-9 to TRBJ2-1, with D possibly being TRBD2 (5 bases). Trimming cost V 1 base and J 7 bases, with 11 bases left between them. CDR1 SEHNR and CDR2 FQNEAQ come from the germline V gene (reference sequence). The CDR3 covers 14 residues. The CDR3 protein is CASSLDRTGNEQFF. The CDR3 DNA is TGTGCCAGCAGCTTAGATCGGACGGGGAATGAGCAGTTCTTC.

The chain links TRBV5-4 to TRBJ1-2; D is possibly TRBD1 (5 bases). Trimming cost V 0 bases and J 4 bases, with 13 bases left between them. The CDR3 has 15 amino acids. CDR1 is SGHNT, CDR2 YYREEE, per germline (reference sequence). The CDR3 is CASSLDTGFIYGYTF. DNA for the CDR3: TGTGCCAGCAGCTTGGATACAGGCTTCATCTATGGCTACACCTTC. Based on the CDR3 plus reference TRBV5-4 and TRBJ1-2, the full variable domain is ETGVTQSPTHLIKTRGQQVTLRCSSQSGHNTVSWYQQALGQGPQFIFQYYREEENGRGNFPPRFSGLQFPNYSSELNVNALELDDSALYLCASSLDTGFIYGYTFGSGTRLTVV.

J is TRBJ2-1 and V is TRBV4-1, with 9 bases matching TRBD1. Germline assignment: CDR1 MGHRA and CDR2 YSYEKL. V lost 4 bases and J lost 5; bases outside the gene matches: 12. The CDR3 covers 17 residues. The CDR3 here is CASSRGVGTGIHNEQFF. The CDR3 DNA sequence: TGCGCCAGCAGCCGGGGGGTCGGGACAGGGATCCACAATGAGCAGTTCTTC.

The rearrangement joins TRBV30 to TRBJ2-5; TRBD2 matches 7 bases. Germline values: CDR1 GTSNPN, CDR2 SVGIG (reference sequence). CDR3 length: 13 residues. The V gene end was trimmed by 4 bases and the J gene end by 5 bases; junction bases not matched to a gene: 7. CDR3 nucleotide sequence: TGTGCCTGGACCTGGGGGGGAAGGGAGACCCAGTACTTC. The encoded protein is CAWTWGGRETQYF.

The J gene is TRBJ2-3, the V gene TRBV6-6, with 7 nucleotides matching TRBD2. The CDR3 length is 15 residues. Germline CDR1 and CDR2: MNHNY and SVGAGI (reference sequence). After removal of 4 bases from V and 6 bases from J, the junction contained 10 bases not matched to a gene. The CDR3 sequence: CASSFTLALEDTQYF. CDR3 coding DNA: TGTGCCAGCAGTTTCACACTAGCGCTTGAGGATACGCAGTATTTT.

The CDR3 spells CASSIGLGLPNSYEQYF. In DNA form, the CDR3 reads TGTGCCAGTAGTATAGGCTTAGGGTTACCGAACTCCTACGAGCAGTACTTC. The rearrangement uses TRBV19 and TRBJ2-7; D call uncertain. CDR3 length: 17 residues. Trimming removed 1 base from V and 0 bases from J, with 16 bases in between. Germline CDR1 and CDR2: LNHDA and SQIVND (reference sequence).

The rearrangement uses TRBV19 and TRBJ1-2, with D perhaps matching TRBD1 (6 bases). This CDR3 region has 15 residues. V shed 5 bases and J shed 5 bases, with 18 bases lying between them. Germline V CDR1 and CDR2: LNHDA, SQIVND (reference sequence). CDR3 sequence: CASSSTGGPLYGYTF. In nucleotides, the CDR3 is TGTGCCAGTAGTTCGACGGGGGGGCCCCTTTATGGCTACACCTTC.

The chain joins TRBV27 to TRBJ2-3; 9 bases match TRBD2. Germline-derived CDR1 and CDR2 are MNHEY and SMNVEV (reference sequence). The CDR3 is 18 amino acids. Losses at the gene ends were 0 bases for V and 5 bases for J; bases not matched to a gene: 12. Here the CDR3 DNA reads TGTGCCAGCAGTTTATCGTATCTAGCGGGAAGAGGGCGAGATACGCAGTATTTT. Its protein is CASSLSYLAGRGRDTQYF.

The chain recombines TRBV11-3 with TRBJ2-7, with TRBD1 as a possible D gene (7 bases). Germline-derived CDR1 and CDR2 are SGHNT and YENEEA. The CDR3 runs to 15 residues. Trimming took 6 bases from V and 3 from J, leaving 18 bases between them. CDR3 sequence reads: CASSTYRGLLYEQYF. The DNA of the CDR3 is TGTGCCAGCAGTACCTACAGGGGACTTCTCTACGAGCAGTACTTC.

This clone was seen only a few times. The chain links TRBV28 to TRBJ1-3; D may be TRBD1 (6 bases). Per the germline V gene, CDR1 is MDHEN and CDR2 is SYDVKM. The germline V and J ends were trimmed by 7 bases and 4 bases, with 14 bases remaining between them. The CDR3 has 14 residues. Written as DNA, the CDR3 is TGTGCCAGCAACCTGGACAGTAGGGGAAACACCATATATTTT. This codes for CASNLDSRGNTIYF. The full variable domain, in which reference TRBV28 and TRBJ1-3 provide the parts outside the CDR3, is DVKVTQSSRYLVKRTGEKVFLECVQDMDHENMFWYRQDPGLGLRLIYFSYDVKMKEKGDIPEGYSVSREKKERFSLILESASTNQTSMYLCASNLDSRGNTIYFGEGSWLTVV.

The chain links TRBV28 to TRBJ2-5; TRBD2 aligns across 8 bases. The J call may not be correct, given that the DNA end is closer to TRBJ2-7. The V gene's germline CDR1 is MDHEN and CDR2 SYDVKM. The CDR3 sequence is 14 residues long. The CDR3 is CASSLRGRRYEQYF. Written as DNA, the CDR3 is TGTGCCAGCAGTTTGCGCGGGAGGAGATACGAGCAGTACTTC.

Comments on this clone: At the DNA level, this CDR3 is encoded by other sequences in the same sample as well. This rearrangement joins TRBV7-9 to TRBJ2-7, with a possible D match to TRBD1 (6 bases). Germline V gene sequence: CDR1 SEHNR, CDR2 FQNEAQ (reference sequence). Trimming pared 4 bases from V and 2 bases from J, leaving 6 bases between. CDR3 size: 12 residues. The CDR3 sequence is CASSSGAYEQYF. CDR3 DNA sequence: TGTGCCAGCAGCTCAGGGGCCTACGAGCAGTACTTC.

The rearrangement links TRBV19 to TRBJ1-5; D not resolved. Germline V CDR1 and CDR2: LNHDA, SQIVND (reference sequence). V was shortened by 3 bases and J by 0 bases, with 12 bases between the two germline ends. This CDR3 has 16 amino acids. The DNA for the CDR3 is TGTGCCAGTAGTATGGTAGTACAGTATAGCAATCAGCCCCAGCATTTT. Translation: CASSMVVQYSNQPQHF. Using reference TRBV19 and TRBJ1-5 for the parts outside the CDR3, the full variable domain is DGGITQSPKYLFRKEGQNVTLSCEQNLNHDAMYWYRQDPGQGLRLIYYSQIVNDFQKGDIAEGYSVSREKKESFPLTVTSAQKNPTAFYLCASSMVVQYSNQPQHFGDGTRLSIL.

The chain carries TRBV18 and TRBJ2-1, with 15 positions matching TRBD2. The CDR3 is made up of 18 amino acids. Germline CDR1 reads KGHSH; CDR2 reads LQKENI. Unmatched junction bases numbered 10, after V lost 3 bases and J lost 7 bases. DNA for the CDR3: TGTGCCAGCTCACCTCGGACTAGCGGGAGGGCCTCGGCGAATGAGCAGTTCTTC. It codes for CASSPRTSGRASANEQFF.

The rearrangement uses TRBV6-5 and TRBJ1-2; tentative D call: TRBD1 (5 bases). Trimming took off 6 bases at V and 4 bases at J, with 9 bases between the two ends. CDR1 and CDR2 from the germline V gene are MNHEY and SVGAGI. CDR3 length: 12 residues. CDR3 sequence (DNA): TGTGCCAGCAGGACCGGGGGCTATGGCTACACCTTC. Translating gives CASRTGGYGYTF.

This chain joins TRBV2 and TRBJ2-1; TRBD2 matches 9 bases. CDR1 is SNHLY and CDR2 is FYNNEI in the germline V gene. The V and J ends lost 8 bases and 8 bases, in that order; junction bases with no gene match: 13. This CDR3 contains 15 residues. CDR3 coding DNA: TGTGCCAGCGCAGAAAGCGGGAGGTCGGTTGATGAGCAGTTCTTC. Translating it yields CASAESGRSVDEQFF.